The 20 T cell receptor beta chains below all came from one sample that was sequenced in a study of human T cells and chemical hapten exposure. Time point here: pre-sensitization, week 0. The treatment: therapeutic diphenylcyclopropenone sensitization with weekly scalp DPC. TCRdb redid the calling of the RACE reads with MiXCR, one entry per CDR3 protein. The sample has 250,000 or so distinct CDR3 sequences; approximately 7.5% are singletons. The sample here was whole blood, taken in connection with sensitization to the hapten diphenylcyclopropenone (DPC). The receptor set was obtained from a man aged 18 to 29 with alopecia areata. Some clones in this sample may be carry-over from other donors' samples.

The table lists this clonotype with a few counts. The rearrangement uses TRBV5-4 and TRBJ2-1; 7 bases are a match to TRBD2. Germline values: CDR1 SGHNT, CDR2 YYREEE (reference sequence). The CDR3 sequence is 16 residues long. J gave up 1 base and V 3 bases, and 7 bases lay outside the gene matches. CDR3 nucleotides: TGTGCCAGCAGCTCAGGGCGGGGGAATTCCTACAATGAGCAGTTCTTC. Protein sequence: CASSSGRGNSYNEQFF.

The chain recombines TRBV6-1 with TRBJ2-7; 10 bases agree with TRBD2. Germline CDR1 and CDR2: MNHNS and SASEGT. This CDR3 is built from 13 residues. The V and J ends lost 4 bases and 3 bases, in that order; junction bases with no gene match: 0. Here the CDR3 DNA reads TGTGCCAGCAGTGCTAGCGGGGGCTACGAGCAGTACGTC. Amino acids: CASSASGGYEQYV.

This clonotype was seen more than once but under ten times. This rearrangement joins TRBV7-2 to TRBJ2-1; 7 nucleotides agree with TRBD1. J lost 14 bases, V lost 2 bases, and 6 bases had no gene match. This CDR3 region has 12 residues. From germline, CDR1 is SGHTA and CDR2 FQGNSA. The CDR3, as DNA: TGTGCCAGCAGCTTACAGGGGGATGTTGAGTTCTTC. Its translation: CASSLQGDVEFF.

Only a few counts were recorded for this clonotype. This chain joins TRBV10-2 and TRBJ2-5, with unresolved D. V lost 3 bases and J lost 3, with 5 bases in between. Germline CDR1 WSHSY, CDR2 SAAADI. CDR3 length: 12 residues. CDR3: CASSEYKETQYF. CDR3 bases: TGCGCCAGCAGTGAATATAAAGAGACCCAGTACTTC.

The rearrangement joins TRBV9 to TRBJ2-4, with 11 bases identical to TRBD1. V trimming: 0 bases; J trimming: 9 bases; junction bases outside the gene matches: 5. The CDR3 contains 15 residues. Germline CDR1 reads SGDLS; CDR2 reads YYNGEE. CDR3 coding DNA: TGTGCCAGCAGCGTAGCCGGGACAGGGGGGACCATTCAGTACTTC. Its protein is CASSVAGTGGTIQYF.

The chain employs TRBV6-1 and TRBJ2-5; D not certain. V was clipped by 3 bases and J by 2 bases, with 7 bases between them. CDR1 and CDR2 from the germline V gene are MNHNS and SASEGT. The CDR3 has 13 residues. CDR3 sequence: CASSEMRQETQYF. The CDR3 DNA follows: TGTGCCAGCAGTGAGATGAGGCAAGAGACCCAGTACTTC.

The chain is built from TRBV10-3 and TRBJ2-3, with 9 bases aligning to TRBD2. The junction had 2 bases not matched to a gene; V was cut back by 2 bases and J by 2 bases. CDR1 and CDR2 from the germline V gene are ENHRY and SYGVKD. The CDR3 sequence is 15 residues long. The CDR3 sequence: CAISEERGDTDTQYF. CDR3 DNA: TGTGCCATCAGTGAGGAGCGGGGGGACACAGATACGCAGTATTTT.

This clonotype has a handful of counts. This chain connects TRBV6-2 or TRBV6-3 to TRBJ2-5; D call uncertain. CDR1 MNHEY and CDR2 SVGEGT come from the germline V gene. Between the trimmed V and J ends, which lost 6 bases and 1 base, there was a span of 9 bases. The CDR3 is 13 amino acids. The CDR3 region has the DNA TGTGCCAGCAGGAAGGGTTCCCAAGAGACCCAGTACTTC. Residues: CASRKGSQETQYF.

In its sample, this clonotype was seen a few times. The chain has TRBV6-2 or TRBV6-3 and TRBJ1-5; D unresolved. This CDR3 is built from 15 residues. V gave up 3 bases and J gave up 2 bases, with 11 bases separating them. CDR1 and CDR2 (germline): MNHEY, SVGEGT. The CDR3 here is CASSYGGIGNQPQHF. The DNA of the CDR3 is TGTGCCAGCAGTTATGGAGGGATCGGCAATCAGCCCCAGCATTTT.

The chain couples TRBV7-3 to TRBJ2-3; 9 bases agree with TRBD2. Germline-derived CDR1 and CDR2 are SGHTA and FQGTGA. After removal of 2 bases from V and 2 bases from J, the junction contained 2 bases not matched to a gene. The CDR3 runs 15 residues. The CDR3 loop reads CASSLRGGATDTQYF. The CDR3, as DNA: TGTGCCAGCAGCTTACGCGGGGGGGCCACAGATACGCAGTATTTT.

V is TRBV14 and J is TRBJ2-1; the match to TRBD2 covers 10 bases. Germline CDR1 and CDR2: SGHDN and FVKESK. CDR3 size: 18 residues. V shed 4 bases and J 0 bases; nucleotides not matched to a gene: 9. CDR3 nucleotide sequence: TGTGCCAGCAGCCGACACCCTACTAGCGGGGTCTCCTACAATGAGCAGTTCTTC. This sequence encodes CASSRHPTSGVSYNEQFF. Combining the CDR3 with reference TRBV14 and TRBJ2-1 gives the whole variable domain EAGVTQFPSHSVIEKGQTVTLRCDPISGHDNLYWYRRVMGKEIKFLLHFVKESKQDESGMPNNRFLAERTGGTYSTLKVQPAELEDSGVYFCASSRHPTSGVSYNEQFFGPGTRLTVL.

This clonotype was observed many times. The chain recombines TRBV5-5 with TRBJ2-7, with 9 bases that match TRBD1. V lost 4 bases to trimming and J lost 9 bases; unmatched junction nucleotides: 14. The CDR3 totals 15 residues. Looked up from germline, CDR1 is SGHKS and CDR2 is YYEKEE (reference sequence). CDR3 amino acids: CASSPWTGAPQGQYF. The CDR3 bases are TGTGCCAGCAGCCCTTGGACAGGGGCGCCCCAGGGGCAGTACTTC. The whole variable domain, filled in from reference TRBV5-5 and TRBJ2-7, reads DAGVTQSPTHLIKTRGQQVTLRCSPISGHKSVSWYQQVLGQGPQFIFQYYEKEERGRGNFPDRFSARQFPNYSSELNVNALLLGDSALYLCASSPWTGAPQGQYFGPGTRLTVT.

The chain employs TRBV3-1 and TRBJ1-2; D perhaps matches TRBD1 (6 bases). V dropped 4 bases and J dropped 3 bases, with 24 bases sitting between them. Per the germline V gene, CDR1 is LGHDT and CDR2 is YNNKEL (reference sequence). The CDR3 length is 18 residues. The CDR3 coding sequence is TGTGCCAGCAGCCCCCCGCGGGACAAAGCTATCTACTACTATGGCTACACCTTC. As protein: CASSPPRDKAIYYYGYTF.

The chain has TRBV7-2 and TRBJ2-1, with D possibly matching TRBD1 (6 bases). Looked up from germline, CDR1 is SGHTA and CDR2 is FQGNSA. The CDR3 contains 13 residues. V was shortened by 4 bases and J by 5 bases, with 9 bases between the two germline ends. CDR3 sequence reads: CASSSTGNNEQFF. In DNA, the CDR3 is TGTGCCAGCAGCTCGACAGGAAACAATGAGCAGTTCTTC. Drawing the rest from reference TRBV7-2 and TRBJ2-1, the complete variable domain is GAGVSQSPSNKVTEKGKDVELRCDPISGHTALYWYRQSLGQGLEFLIYFQGNSAPDKSGLPSDRFSAERTGGSVSTLTIQRTQQEDSAVYLCASSSTGNNEQFFGPGTRLTVL.

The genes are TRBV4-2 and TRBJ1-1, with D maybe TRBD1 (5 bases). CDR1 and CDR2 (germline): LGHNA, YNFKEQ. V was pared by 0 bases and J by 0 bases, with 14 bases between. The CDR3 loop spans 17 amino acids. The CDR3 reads CASSQEGNRGMNTEAFF. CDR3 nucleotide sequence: TGTGCCAGCAGCCAAGAGGGCAATAGGGGAATGAACACTGAAGCTTTCTTT.

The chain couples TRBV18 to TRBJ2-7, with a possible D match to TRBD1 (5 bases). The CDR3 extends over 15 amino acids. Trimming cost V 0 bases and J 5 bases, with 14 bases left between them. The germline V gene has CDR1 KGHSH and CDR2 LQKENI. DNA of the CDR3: TGTGCCAGCTCACCACCGGCAGGGTATGTGGACGAGCAGTACTTC. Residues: CASSPPAGYVDEQYF.

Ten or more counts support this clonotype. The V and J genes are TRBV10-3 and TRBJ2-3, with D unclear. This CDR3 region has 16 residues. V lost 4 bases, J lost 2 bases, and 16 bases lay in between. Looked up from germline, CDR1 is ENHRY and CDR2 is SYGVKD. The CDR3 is CAISARHTETTDTQYF. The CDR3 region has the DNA TGTGCCATCAGTGCACGCCACACCGAAACCACAGATACGCAGTATTTT.

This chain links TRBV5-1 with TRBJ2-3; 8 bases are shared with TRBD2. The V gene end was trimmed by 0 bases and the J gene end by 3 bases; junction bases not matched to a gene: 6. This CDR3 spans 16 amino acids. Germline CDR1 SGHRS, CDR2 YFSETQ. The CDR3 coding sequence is TGCGCCAGCAGCTTGGCCGAGGGCGGGAGGACAGATACGCAGTATTTT. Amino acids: CASSLAEGGRTDTQYF.

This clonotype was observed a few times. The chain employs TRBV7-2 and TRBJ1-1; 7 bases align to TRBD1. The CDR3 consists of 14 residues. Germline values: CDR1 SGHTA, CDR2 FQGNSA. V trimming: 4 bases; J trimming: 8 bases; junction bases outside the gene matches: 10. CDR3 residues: CASSSIRQGQEAFF. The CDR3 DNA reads TGTGCCAGCAGCTCAATTCGACAGGGCCAGGAAGCTTTCTTT.

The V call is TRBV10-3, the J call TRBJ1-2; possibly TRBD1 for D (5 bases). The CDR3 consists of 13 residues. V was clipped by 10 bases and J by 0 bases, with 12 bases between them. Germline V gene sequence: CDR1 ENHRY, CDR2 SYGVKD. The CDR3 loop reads CATGHRANYGYTF. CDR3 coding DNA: TGTGCCACAGGACACCGAGCTAACTATGGCTACACCTTC.